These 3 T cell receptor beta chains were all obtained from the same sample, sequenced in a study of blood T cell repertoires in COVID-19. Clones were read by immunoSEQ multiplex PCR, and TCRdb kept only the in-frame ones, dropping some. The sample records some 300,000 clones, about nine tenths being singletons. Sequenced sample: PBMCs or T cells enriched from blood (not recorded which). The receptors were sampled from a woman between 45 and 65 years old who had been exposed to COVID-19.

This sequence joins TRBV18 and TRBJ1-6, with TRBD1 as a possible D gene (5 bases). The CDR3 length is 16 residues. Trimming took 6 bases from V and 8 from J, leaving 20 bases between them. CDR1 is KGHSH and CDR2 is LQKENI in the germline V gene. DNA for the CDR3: TGTGCCAGCTCCCCCCTCCCAAGGCAGGGTGATTCACCCCTCCACTTT. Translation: CASSPLPRQGDSPLHF. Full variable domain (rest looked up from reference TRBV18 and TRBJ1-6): NAGVMQNPRHLVRRRGQEARLRCSPMKGHSHVYWYRQLPEEGLKFMVYLQKENIIDESGMPKERFSAEFPKEGPSILRIQQVVRGDSAAYFCASSPLPRQGDSPLHFGNGTRLTVT.

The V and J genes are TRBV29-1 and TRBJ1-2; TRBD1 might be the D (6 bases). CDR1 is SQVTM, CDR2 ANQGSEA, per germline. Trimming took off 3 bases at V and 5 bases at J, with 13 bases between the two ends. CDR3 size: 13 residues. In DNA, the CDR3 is TGCAGCGTTGATATTGGGCAGGGGTATGGCTACACCTTC. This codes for CSVDIGQGYGYTF.

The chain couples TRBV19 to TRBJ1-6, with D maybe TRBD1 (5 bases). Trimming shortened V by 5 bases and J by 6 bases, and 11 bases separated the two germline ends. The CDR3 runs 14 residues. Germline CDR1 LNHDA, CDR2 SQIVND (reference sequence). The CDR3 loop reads CASSPAGPNSPLHF. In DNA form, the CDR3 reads TGTGCCAGTAGTCCGGCAGGGCCTAATTCACCCCTCCACTTT. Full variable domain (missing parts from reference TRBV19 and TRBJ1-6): DGGITQSPKYLFRKEGQNVTLSCEQNLNHDAMYWYRQDPGQGLRLIYYSQIVNDFQKGDIAEGYSVSREKKESFPLTVTSAQKNPTAFYLCASSPAGPNSPLHFGNGTRLTVT.